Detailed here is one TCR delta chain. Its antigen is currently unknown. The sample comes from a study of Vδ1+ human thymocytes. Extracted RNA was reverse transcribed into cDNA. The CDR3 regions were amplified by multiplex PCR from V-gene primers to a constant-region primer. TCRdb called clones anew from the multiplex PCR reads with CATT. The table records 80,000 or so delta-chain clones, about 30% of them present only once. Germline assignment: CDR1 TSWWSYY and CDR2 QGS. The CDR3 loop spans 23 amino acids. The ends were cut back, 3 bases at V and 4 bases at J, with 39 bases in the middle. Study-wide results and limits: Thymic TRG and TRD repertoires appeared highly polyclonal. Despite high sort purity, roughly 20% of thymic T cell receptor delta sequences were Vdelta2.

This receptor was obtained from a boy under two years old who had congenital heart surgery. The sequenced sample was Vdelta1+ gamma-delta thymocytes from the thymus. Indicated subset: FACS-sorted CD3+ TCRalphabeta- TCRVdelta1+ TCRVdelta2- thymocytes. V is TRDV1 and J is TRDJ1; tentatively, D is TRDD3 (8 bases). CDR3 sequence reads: CALGDLFLRGIRRHTLSLDKLIF. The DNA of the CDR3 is TGTGCTCTTGGGGACCTTTTCCTACGTGGGATACGCAGGCATACTCTCTCTCTCGATAAACTCATCTTT.